The following is a T cell receptor (beta chain) sequence with its context. Trimming removed 8 bases at V and 4 bases at J, with 17 bases between. Germline CDR1 SNHLY, CDR2 FYNNEI. This CDR3 has 14 amino acids. This sample stems from a study of control samples from healthy donors and cancer patients. Profiled with immunoSEQ multiplex PCR; TCRdb holds only in-frame clones, not every one. The sample carries roughly 100,000 clones, approximately 90% recorded once. The chain joins TRBV2 to TRBJ1-1, with D possibly TRBD1 on 5 matching bases. This sequence originates from a woman in her 30s in good health. The sequencing input was blood. CDR3 bases: TGTGCCAGCGGGAAGGGGCAGGTTATCACTGAAGCTTTCTTT. Translated: CASGKGQVITEAFF.